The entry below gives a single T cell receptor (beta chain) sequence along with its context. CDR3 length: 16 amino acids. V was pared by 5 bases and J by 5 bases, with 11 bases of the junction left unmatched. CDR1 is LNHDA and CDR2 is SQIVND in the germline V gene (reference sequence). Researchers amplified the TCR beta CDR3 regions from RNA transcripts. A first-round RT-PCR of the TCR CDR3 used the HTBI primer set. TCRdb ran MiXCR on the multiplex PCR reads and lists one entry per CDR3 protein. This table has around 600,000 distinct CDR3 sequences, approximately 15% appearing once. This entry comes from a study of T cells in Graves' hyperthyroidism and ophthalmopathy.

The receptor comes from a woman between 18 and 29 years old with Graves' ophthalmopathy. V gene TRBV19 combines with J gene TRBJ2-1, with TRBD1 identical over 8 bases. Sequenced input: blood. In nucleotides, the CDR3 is TGTGCCAGTAGTCCCGCCCCAGACAGGGGCCACAATGAGCAGTTCTTC. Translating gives CASSPAPDRGHNEQFF.